This T cell receptor beta chain was observed in a study of vaccination effects on CD4 cells after COVID-19. Some clones are missing from TCRdb's copy, which holds only in-frame ones; the method was immunoSEQ multiplex PCR. The sample records some 31,000 clones, more than 70% being singletons. Study-level results: Healthy vaccinees' vaccine-induced clones included only 1 of 255 that recognized common cold coronaviruses. The study dataset contains few convalescent patients and includes no early post-infection timepoints.

From germline, CDR1 is MNHEY and CDR2 SVGAGI. J was trimmed by 8 bases and V by 4 bases; bases with no gene match: 9. The CDR3 sequence is 15 residues long. Comment on this clone: Its matching antigen is unknown.

Viral peptide pool expansion of antigen-specific CD4+ T cells preceded sequencing in the ViraFEST assay. Subsequent to approximately 11 days of culture, CD4+ T cells were isolated. The study found no prior SARS-CoV-2 infection in the vaccine recipients, who tested negative for nucleocapsid antibodies. Cultures used 2.1 million or so PBMC per well, roughly 11 IU/ml IL-2 and about 10 ug/ml peptides. On days 3 and 7, fresh IL-2 medium replaced half the medium. The gene calls are TRBV6-5 and TRBJ1-4; 8 bases match TRBD1. The sequenced sample was CD4+ T cells from PBMCs cultured with HCoV-OC43 spike peptides, obtained before COVID-19 vaccination. Subset noted: HCoV-OC43 spike overlapping peptide pool stimulation. The receptor's source is a human donor who received a COVID-19 vaccine. CDR3 amino acids: CASSWNRGSREKLFF. The DNA of the CDR3 is TGTGCCAGCAGTTGGAACAGGGGGTCTCGAGAAAAACTGTTTTTT.